The entry below gives a single TCR beta chain sequence along with its context. This entry belongs to a study of blood T cell repertoires in COVID-19. As for the study in general: T cells, B-cell-depleted T cells, or PBMCs provided the cDNA or gDNA that served as material.

Source study methods: Using reference gene primer amplification, nucleated cell counts were estimated. Data came from immunoSEQ multiplex PCR; TCRdb stores just in-frame clones and leaves some out. D and trimming were read from the DNA, whereas the V and J calls and clone size are those reported in that table. This repertoire shows 250,000 to 350,000 clones, 85% found once; its top ten account for around 4.1%. In germline, CDR1 is MGHDK, CDR2 SYGVNS. The CDR3 sequence is 14 residues long. Trimming left V 5 bases short and J 8 bases short, with 16 bases between. The origin of this receptor is a woman in her forties or fifties with active or convalescent COVID-19. The V and J genes are TRBV25-1 and TRBJ2-1; D might be TRBD2 (7 bases). The specimen sequenced was peripheral blood. Written as DNA, the CDR3 is TGTGCCAGCAGTTCTTTGGGGGGGGCCCATGAGCAGTTCTTC. This translates into CASSSLGGAHEQFF.